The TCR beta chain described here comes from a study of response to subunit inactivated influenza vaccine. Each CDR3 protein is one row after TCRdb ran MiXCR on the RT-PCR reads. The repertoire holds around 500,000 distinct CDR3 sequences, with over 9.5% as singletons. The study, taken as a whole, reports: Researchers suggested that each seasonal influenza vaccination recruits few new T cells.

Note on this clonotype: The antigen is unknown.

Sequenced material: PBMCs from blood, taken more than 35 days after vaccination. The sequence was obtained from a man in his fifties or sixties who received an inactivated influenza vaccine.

The CDR3 DNA reads TGCAGTGCTAGACGATTCAACTACGAGCAGTACTTC. Its protein is CSARRFNYEQYF. The chain has TRBV20-1 and TRBJ2-7; no clear D. Germline CDR1 DFQATT, CDR2 SNEGSKA (reference sequence). This CDR3 region has 12 residues. V was trimmed by 2 bases and J by 3 bases, leaving 8 bases between them.